The 20 T cell receptor beta chains reported below all come from one sample, sequenced in a study of T cells in Graves' hyperthyroidism and ophthalmopathy. Amplification yielded TCR beta CDR3 regions, with RNA transcripts as the source. Carried out on the TCR CDR3, a first-round RT-PCR used the HTBI primer set. From the multiplex PCR reads, TCRdb called clonotypes with MiXCR, one entry per CDR3 protein. The repertoire holds around 540,000 distinct CDR3 sequences, with about 16% as singletons. Sequenced input: blood. The origin of the receptors is a woman between 25 and 40 years old with Graves' ophthalmopathy.

J is TRBJ2-3 and V is TRBV27; no reliable D call. Deletions cut 5 bases from V and 0 bases from J, with 15 bases between. CDR3 length equals 16 residues. Per the germline V gene, CDR1 is MNHEY and CDR2 is SMNVEV (reference sequence). The CDR3 is CASSAKSEPSTDTQYF. The CDR3 DNA sequence: TGTGCCAGCAGTGCGAAGTCTGAGCCTAGCACAGATACGCAGTATTTT.

To note about this clonotype: This sequence may be a read error, since a much larger clone differs from it by one base. This chain links TRBV7-2 with TRBJ1-3, with no clear D. The length of the CDR3 is 16 residues. Germline V gene lookup returns CDR1 SGHTA and CDR2 FQGNSA. CDR3 DNA: TGTGCCGGCAGCTTAGCCCAGTCAGTTGCAGGAAACACCATATATTTT. It encodes CAGSLAQSVAGNTIYF.

The chain links TRBV28 to TRBJ1-1; 8 nucleotides agree with TRBD1. J lost 4 bases, V lost 6 bases, and 7 bases had no gene match. The CDR3 is made up of 14 amino acids. Germline CDR1 is MDHEN and CDR2 is SYDVKM. The DNA of the CDR3 is TGTGCCAGCAGACGCAGGGGGCTGGGCACTGAAGCTTTCTTT. Its protein is CASRRRGLGTEAFF.

Only a few counts were recorded for this clonotype. The rearrangement uses TRBV19 and TRBJ1-2; the match to TRBD1 covers 7 bases. V lost 5 bases and J lost 8; bases outside the gene matches: 8. The germline V gene encodes CDR1 LNHDA and CDR2 SQIVND (reference sequence). The CDR3 contains 13 residues. The CDR3 nucleotides are TGTGCCAGTAGTCTTAACAGGGGCGGCGGCTACACCTTC. The encoded protein is CASSLNRGGGYTF.

This clonotype was counted between two and nine times. The genes are TRBV29-1 and TRBJ2-4; 9 bases agree with TRBD1. CDR3 size: 13 residues. Germline trimming cut 3 bases from V and 6 bases from J; bases unmatched to any gene: 3. Germline V gene data show CDR1 as SQVTM and CDR2 as ANQGSEA. The CDR3: CSVEGQGVNIQYF. CDR3 coding DNA: TGCAGCGTTGAGGGACAGGGAGTAAACATTCAGTACTTC.

The V call is TRBV9, the J call TRBJ2-3, with a tentative D call TRBD2 (6 bases). Germline CDR1 and CDR2: SGDLS and YYNGEE. V was shortened by 3 bases and J by 2 bases, with 10 bases between the two germline ends. The CDR3 is 14 residues long. The CDR3 reads CASSEGLNTDTQYF. The CDR3 DNA sequence: TGTGCCAGCAGCGAGGGACTGAACACAGATACGCAGTATTTT.

This clonotype was counted ten times or more. V and J are TRBV12-5 and TRBJ2-7; 10 nucleotides match TRBD2. Trimming cost V 9 bases and J 4 bases; bases outside gene matches: 12. The germline V gene encodes CDR1 LGHNT and CDR2 FRNRAP. This CDR3 is 15 amino acids long. This CDR3 reads CARINVGTSVYEQYF. The DNA of the CDR3 is TGTGCTAGGATAAACGTGGGGACTAGCGTATACGAGCAGTACTTC. The full variable domain, rest sourced from reference TRBV12-5 and TRBJ2-7, is DARVTQTPRHKVTEMGQEVTMRCQPILGHNTVFWYRQTMMQGLELLAYFRNRAPLDDSGMPKDRFSAEMPDATLATLKIQPSEPRDSAVYFCARINVGTSVYEQYFGPGTRLTVT.

This clonotype showed up many times. The rearrangement uses TRBV4-2 and TRBJ2-5, with D possibly TRBD1 on 6 matching bases. Germline CDR1 LGHNA, CDR2 YNFKEQ. CDR3 size: 15 residues. Between the trimmed V and J ends, which lost 3 bases and 3 bases, there was a span of 14 bases. The CDR3 nucleotides are TGTGCCAGCAGCCAGGACGGACAGCCCGAAGAGACCCAGTACTTC. This gives the protein CASSQDGQPEETQYF.

This clonotype showed up many times. This chain uses TRBV28 with TRBJ1-2; D might be TRBD1 (5 bases). The CDR3 is 14 amino acids. Trimming stripped 2 bases from V and 8 bases from J, with 15 bases between. Per the germline V gene, CDR1 is MDHEN and CDR2 is SYDVKM. The CDR3 loop reads CASSLSRQGEGYTF. CDR3 sequence (DNA): TGTGCCAGCAGTTTAAGTCGGCAGGGTGAAGGCTACACCTTC.

This clonotype came up a few times. This chain joins TRBV7-3 and TRBJ2-2; no definite D call. Germline-derived CDR1 and CDR2 are SGHTA and FQGTGA. This CDR3 region has 14 residues. V lost 2 bases, J lost 3 bases, and 7 bases lay in between. CDR3 protein: CASSLGVDTGELFF. CDR3 coding DNA: TGTGCCAGCAGCTTAGGCGTCGACACCGGGGAGCTGTTTTTT.

This clonotype was seen more than once but under ten times. The junction departs from the called germline gene at one end, perhaps through a read error. The rearrangement uses TRBV27 and TRBJ2-7, with D possibly TRBD2 on 6 matching bases. The CDR3 totals 14 residues. Germline V gene lookup returns CDR1 MNHEY and CDR2 SMNVEV (reference sequence). CDR3: CASSTGLGTYEQDF. CDR3 in DNA: TGTGCCAGCAGTACGGGACTGGGAACCTACGAGCAGGACTTC.

This clonotype was counted many times. This chain joins TRBV5-1 and TRBJ2-7; a weak D match, TRBD2 (5 bases). Germline V CDR1 and CDR2: SGHRS, YFSETQ. V shed 3 bases and J shed 5 bases, with 18 bases lying between them. The CDR3 extends over 15 amino acids. The CDR3 loop is CASSSMVAWRDEQYF. CDR3 nucleotide sequence: TGCGCCAGCAGCTCCATGGTAGCCTGGCGGGACGAGCAGTACTTC.

This clonotype was observed at least ten times. The chain couples TRBV7-2 to TRBJ1-5, with TRBD1 matching over 9 bases. The CDR3 is 16 residues long. V was pared by 3 bases and J by 7 bases, with 10 bases of the junction left unmatched. From germline, CDR1 is SGHTA and CDR2 FQGNSA. This chain's CDR3 is CASSFGGTGIRQPQHF. CDR3 DNA: TGTGCCAGCAGCTTTGGCGGGACAGGGATTAGGCAGCCCCAGCATTTT.

This clonotype was recorded only once. The rearrangement links TRBV28 to TRBJ2-5; TRBD2 matches 7 bases. Per germline, CDR1 MDHEN and CDR2 SYDVKM. The CDR3 is 15 residues long. V lost 3 bases to trimming and J lost 7 bases; unmatched junction nucleotides: 11. The CDR3 spells CASSLGGGGEGTQYF. In nucleotides, the CDR3 is TGTGCCAGCAGTTTGGGGGGGGGGGGGGAAGGGACCCAGTACTTC.

The V and J genes are TRBV9 and TRBJ2-7, with 12 bases matching TRBD2. Germline V lookup: CDR1 SGDLS, CDR2 YYNGEE. The V gene end was trimmed by 4 bases and the J gene end by 4 bases; junction bases not matched to a gene: 21. The CDR3 extends over 20 amino acids. CDR3 sequence: CASSPGAYRTSGRPIYEQYF. The DNA of the CDR3 is TGTGCCAGCAGCCCCGGGGCCTATCGAACTAGCGGGAGGCCCATATACGAGCAGTACTTC.

This clonotype was picked up many times. V is TRBV11-2 and J is TRBJ2-5, with D possibly TRBD1 on 5 matching bases. V was pared by 2 bases and J by 5 bases, with 12 bases between. The CDR3 is 14 amino acids. The germline CDR1 and CDR2 sequences are SGHAT and FQNNGV. The CDR3 nucleotides are TGTGCCAGCAGCTTAAGGGGCAACAGGGAGACCCAGTACTTC. It yields the protein CASSLRGNRETQYF.

Concerning this clonotype: It is likely a read error, because the conserved phenylalanine at the end of the CDR3 is missing. The chain combines TRBV7-2 with TRBJ2-2; D is undetermined. V lost 8 bases and J lost 2, with 9 bases in between. This CDR3 spans 13 amino acids. Germline V gene data show CDR1 as SGHTA and CDR2 as FQGNSA. In DNA form, the CDR3 reads TGTGCCAGCTTCTGGGTTAACACCGGGGAGCTGTTTTCT. Residues: CASFWVNTGELFS.

This clonotype came up a few times. The chain joins TRBV20-1 to TRBJ2-1; 12 nucleotides agree with TRBD2. CDR3 length equals 13 residues. Per the germline V gene, CDR1 is DFQATT and CDR2 is SNEGSKA (reference sequence). The ends lost 3 bases at V and 9 bases at J; junction bases unmatched: 3. The CDR3 loop reads CSARASGRAEQFF. The CDR3 nucleotides are TGCAGTGCTAGGGCTAGCGGGAGGGCTGAGCAGTTCTTC.

This clonotype has ten or more counts. The chain combines TRBV12-3 or TRBV12-4 with TRBJ1-1, with D possibly being TRBD1 (5 bases). Trimming pared 2 bases from V and 5 bases from J, leaving 15 bases between. The CDR3 totals 15 residues. In nucleotides, the CDR3 is TGTGCCAGCAGTTTATTTTGGGGGGTAGAGACTGAAGCTTTCTTT. It encodes CASSLFWGVETEAFF.

In regard to this clonotype: Just one base apart from a much larger clone, this may be a read error. V is TRBV2 and J is TRBJ2-5, with TRBD1 matching over 8 bases. The CDR3 length is 13 residues. The germline V gene encodes CDR1 SNHLY and CDR2 FYNNEI. V trimming: 8 bases; J trimming: 4 bases; junction bases outside the gene matches: 6. CDR3 amino acids: CASGVTGVETQYF. For the CDR3, the DNA is TGTGCCAGCGGAGTGACAGGGGTAGAGACCCAGTACTTC.